The rows below give T cell receptor beta chains drawn from one sample of a study of blood T cell repertoires in COVID-19. Assay used: immunoSEQ multiplex PCR; TCRdb lists only in-frame clones, some missing. The sample holds approximately 290,000 clones; under 85% are singletons and the top ten take roughly 0.87%. The source material was peripheral blood. Receptor source: a human donor with COVID-19, enrolled during active disease. The donor label of this sample is uncertain. Each CDR3 is given with its conserved first and last residue. A D gene is named only where the DNA matches it firmly. Not every row has a clone size; where given, it reads once, few, many or a size class.

TRBV6-5,few,TRBD1,TRBJ1-1,TGTGCCAGCAGTACCGCTTCAGGGGGTCTAGCTTTCTTT,CASSTASGGLAFF
TRBV9,.,TRBD1,TRBJ1-3,TGTGCCAGCAGCGTAGATGCAGGGGGCTTTGGAAACACCATATATTTT,CASSVDAGGFGNTIYF
TRBV30,.,.,TRBJ1-1,TGTGCCTGGAAAGAAACTATGAACACTGAAGCTTTCTTT,CAWKETMNTEAFF
TRBV6-5,.,.,TRBJ1-1,TGTGCCAGCAGACGGCCTACAGGGCGCACTGAAGCTTTCTTT,CASRRPTGRTEAFF
TRBV9,few,TRBD1,TRBJ1-1,TGTGCCAGCAGTACAGGGGCGGGGACTGAAGCTTTCTTT,CASSTGAGTEAFF
TRBV12-3/TRBV12-4,.,TRBD2,TRBJ2-1,TGTGCCAGCAGAGAGCGGGAGGTTAATGAGCAGTTCTTC,CASREREVNEQFF
TRBV7-3,.,.,TRBJ2-2,TGTGCCAGCAGCTTTTTGGTCCCTTCGAGGACCGGGGAGCTGTTTTTT,CASSFLVPSRTGELFF
TRBV5-6,.,TRBD2,TRBJ2-5,TGTGCCAGCAGCTTCGCACTAGCGGGAGGAGTAGAGACCCAGTACTTC,CASSFALAGGVETQYF
TRBV7-3,.,TRBD2,TRBJ2-3,TGTGCCAGCAGCTTAGGACTAGCGGGAGAGGGGGATACGCAGTATTTT,CASSLGLAGEGDTQYF
TRBV19,.,TRBD1,TRBJ2-7,TGTGCCAGTAGTATAGACACAGGGGGGAGAAACGAGCAGTACTTC,CASSIDTGGRNEQYF
TRBV7-9,.,.,TRBJ2-5,TGTGCCAGCAGCTTAGAGCCGGGACAAGAGACCCAGTACTTC,CASSLEPGQETQYF
TRBV6-5,.,.,TRBJ2-3,TGTGCCAGCAGTTCATATCAGGGAACAGATACGCAGTATTTT,CASSSYQGTDTQYF